The 30 T cell receptor beta chains reported below all come from one sample, sequenced in a study of identifying expanded T cells in peripheral blood. Produced via immunoSEQ multiplex PCR; TCRdb's table is partial and in-frame only. The data show about 100,000 clones, with 88% seen just once and approximately 14% held by the top ten. The sequenced material came from blood. The source of these receptors is a person between 18 and 70 years old in good health.

The V and J genes are TRBV6-1 and TRBJ2-7; possible D gene TRBD1, 5 bases. The V and J ends lost 4 bases and 12 bases respectively, with 16 bases between them. The length of the CDR3 is 12 residues. CDR1 is MNHNS, CDR2 SASEGT, per germline. CDR3 region: CASSVDSRALYF. DNA for the CDR3: TGTGCCAGCAGTGTAGACAGCCGGGCCCTGTACTTC.

In this sample, this clone turned up once. The rearrangement links TRBV29-1 to TRBJ2-7; 7 bases are a match to TRBD1. V gave up 0 bases and J gave up 4 bases; unmatched junction bases: 3. This CDR3 has 13 amino acids. The germline CDR1 and CDR2 sequences are SQVTM and ANQGSEA. The DNA of the CDR3 is TGCAGCGTTGAAGAGACAGGGCCTTACGAGCAGTACTTC. It is translated as CSVEETGPYEQYF.

The rearrangement joins TRBV6-5 to TRBJ2-1; no definite D call. Germline loops: CDR1 MNHEY, CDR2 SVGAGI. The ends were cut back, 6 bases at V and 8 bases at J, with 8 bases in the middle. CDR3 length: 11 amino acids. CDR3 coding DNA: TGTGCCAGCAGATGGGCGGATGAGCAGTTCTTC. Translation: CASRWADEQFF.

The CDR3 DNA is TGCGCCAGCAGCTTGGATACAGCGCTTTATGGCTACACCTTC. Amino acid sequence: CASSLDTALYGYTF. The chain recombines TRBV5-1 with TRBJ1-2; D remains unclear. This CDR3 region has 14 residues. Trimming left V 0 bases short and J 5 bases short, with 11 bases between. Germline V CDR1 and CDR2: SGHRS, YFSETQ.

V and J are TRBV7-3 and TRBJ1-1; D is undetermined. The CDR3 totals 15 residues. The ends were cut back, 5 bases at V and 0 bases at J, with 13 bases in the middle. Germline CDR1 reads SGHTA; CDR2 reads FQGTGA. CDR3 DNA: TGTGCCAGCAGCCGCGGTTATGGGGTGAACACTGAAGCTTTCTTT. This codes for CASSRGYGVNTEAFF.

The CDR3 sequence is CASSQDFEDFGYTF. The CDR3 DNA reads as TGCGCCAGCAGCCAAGACTTTGAGGATTTCGGCTACACCTTC. This chain links TRBV4-3 with TRBJ1-2; no clear D gene. The CDR3 is made up of 14 amino acids. V shed 0 bases and J shed 8 bases, with 13 bases lying between them. The germline V gene encodes CDR1 LGHNA and CDR2 YSLEER.

The table lists this clone with a count of one. This chain links TRBV6-5 with TRBJ2-5; D is uncertain. V was pared by 8 bases and J by 2 bases, with 12 bases between. The CDR3 extends over 13 amino acids. Per germline, CDR1 MNHEY and CDR2 SVGAGI. This chain's CDR3 is CASSLIGQETQYF. Written as DNA, the CDR3 is TGTGCCAGCTCCTTAATCGGACAAGAGACCCAGTACTTC.

About this clone itself: A much larger clone lies a single base off, so this may be a read error. The genes are TRBV7-3 and TRBJ2-3; a possible D gene is TRBD2 (6 bases). Trimming cost V 6 bases and J 4 bases, with 17 bases left between them. There are 15 residues in the CDR3. From germline, CDR1 is SGHTA and CDR2 FQGTGA. CDR3 coding DNA: TGTGCCAGCAGGCCCCCAGAGTCTAGCGCAGATACGCAGTATTTT. It is translated as CASRPPESSADTQYF.

The chain has TRBV7-9 and TRBJ1-5; D uncertain. The CDR3 sequence is 14 residues long. V was clipped by 5 bases and J by 5 bases, with 13 bases between them. Germline values: CDR1 SEHNR, CDR2 FQNEAQ (reference sequence). Here the CDR3 reads CASSASGGHQPQHF. CDR3 bases: TGTGCCAGCAGCGCGAGCGGAGGCCATCAGCCCCAGCATTTT.

The CDR3 sequence: CASSPEIAGGYEQYF. The CDR3 bases are TGTGCCAGCTCACCAGAGATTGCCGGCGGGTACGAGCAGTACTTC. V usage is TRBV18 and J usage is TRBJ2-7, with D tentatively TRBD2 (5 bases). This CDR3 is built from 15 residues. Germline CDR1 KGHSH, CDR2 LQKENI. V shed 2 bases and J shed 4 bases, with 15 bases lying between them.

This clone was detected once. The V gene is TRBV5-1, the J gene TRBJ1-1; perhaps TRBD1 as D (6 bases). The germline CDR1 and CDR2 sequences are SGHRS and YFSETQ. This CDR3 has 14 amino acids. Trimming shortened V by 6 bases and J by 11 bases, and 23 bases separated the two germline ends. CDR3 nucleotides: TGCGCCAGCACCCGGGGAGAGGTTTCAGGGGACGCTTTCTTT. This translates into CASTRGEVSGDAFF.

The chain carries TRBV5-8 and TRBJ1-5; no firm D call. Germline V lookup: CDR1 SGHTS, CDR2 YDEGEE. Trimming shortened V by 8 bases and J by 9 bases, and 12 bases separated the two germline ends. This CDR3 contains 11 residues. CDR3 region: CASLSGVPQHF. The CDR3 DNA reads as TGTGCCAGTTTGAGTGGAGTGCCCCAGCATTTT.

This rearrangement joins TRBV29-1 to TRBJ1-2; D gene unclear. Trimming left V 3 bases short and J 0 bases short, with 14 bases between. The V gene's germline CDR1 is SQVTM and CDR2 ANQGSEA. The CDR3 consists of 15 residues. The CDR3 loop is CSVDRPGGSNYGYTF. In nucleotides, the CDR3 is TGCAGCGTTGACCGCCCCGGTGGGTCTAACTATGGCTACACCTTC.

V gene TRBV4-3 combines with J gene TRBJ1-2; 9 nucleotides match TRBD1. Losses at the gene ends were 4 bases for V and 3 bases for J; bases not matched to a gene: 9. Germline V gene data show CDR1 as LGHNA and CDR2 as YSLEER. This CDR3 has 16 residues. CDR3 residues: CASSPTGTGKYYGYTF. The DNA for the CDR3 is TGCGCCAGCAGCCCTACCGGGACAGGGAAATACTATGGCTACACCTTC.

The chain carries TRBV28 and TRBJ2-7, with TRBD2 as a possible D gene (5 bases). The V end was cut by 4 bases, the J end by 1 base, with 14 bases between. The germline CDR1 and CDR2 sequences are MDHEN and SYDVKM. This CDR3 has 15 residues. CDR3 in DNA: TGTGCCAGCAGTTCCTCCGGGGTAGTGTCCTACGAGCAGTACTTC. The encoded protein is CASSSSGVVSYEQYF.

The V gene is TRBV28, the J gene TRBJ1-4, with D possibly matching TRBD1 (5 bases). V was pared by 5 bases and J by 3 bases, with 13 bases between. This CDR3 region has 15 residues. Germline V lookup: CDR1 MDHEN, CDR2 SYDVKM. In nucleotides, the CDR3 is TGTGCCAGCAGTCCCGGAGGGGCGGCTAATGAAAAACTGTTTTTT. The encoded protein is CASSPGGAANEKLFF.

J is TRBJ2-1 and V is TRBV18; 11 nucleotides align to TRBD2. The CDR3 is made up of 15 amino acids. V lost 3 bases, J lost 8 bases, and 6 bases stayed unmatched. Germline V lookup: CDR1 KGHSH, CDR2 LQKENI. The CDR3 DNA follows: TGTGCCAGCTCACCGGGACTAGCGGAGGGGTATGAGCAGTTCTTC. Encoded protein: CASSPGLAEGYEQFF.

The sample holds a few counts of this clone. V and J are TRBV6-5 and TRBJ1-6, with no clear D. This CDR3 is 14 amino acids long. V lost 2 bases to trimming and J lost 10 bases, with 12 bases between them. Germline lookup yields CDR1 MNHEY and CDR2 SVGAGI. CDR3 sequence reads: CASSYEMGMSPLHF. The CDR3 DNA reads TGTGCCAGCAGTTACGAGATGGGGATGTCACCCCTCCACTTT.

The chain couples TRBV6-5 to TRBJ1-2, with 10 positions matching TRBD1. V shed 6 bases and J 7 bases; nucleotides not matched to a gene: 8. Germline V gene data show CDR1 as MNHEY and CDR2 as SVGAGI. The CDR3 is 14 residues long. The CDR3 here is CASSPGQGLLGYTF. The CDR3 DNA is TGTGCCAGCAGCCCGGGACAGGGGTTACTTGGCTACACCTTC.

This chain joins TRBV27 and TRBJ2-4, with 7 bases aligning to TRBD1. The CDR3 totals 15 residues. Trimming took 5 bases from V and 9 from J; bases not matched to a gene: 13. In germline, CDR1 is MNHEY, CDR2 SMNVEV (reference sequence). CDR3 region: CASSPSTGPWGIQYF. CDR3 in DNA: TGTGCCAGCAGTCCATCGACAGGGCCATGGGGCATTCAGTACTTC.

J is TRBJ1-5 and V is TRBV6-5; D is possibly TRBD1 (6 bases). The ends were cut back, 2 bases at V and 6 bases at J, with 14 bases in the middle. The CDR3 loop spans 15 amino acids. CDR1 and CDR2 (germline): MNHEY, SVGAGI. Written as DNA, the CDR3 is TGTGCCAGCAGTTACCGGGGGGGGCTTGGTCAGCCCCAGCATTTT. This codes for CASSYRGGLGQPQHF.

The V and J genes are TRBV25-1 and TRBJ1-5; D not resolved. V shed 6 bases and J shed 2 bases, with 5 bases lying between them. Germline CDR1 and CDR2: MGHDK and SYGVNS. This CDR3 has 12 amino acids. The CDR3 DNA follows: TGTGCCAGCAGGGAAGGCAATCAGCCCCAGCATTTT. It specifies CASREGNQPQHF.

J is TRBJ1-2 and V is TRBV19; the D gene is possibly TRBD1 (6 bases). Germline values: CDR1 LNHDA, CDR2 SQIVND (reference sequence). V gave up 6 bases and J gave up 6 bases, with 17 bases separating them. This CDR3 region has 14 residues. CDR3 amino acids: CASRKEGGRHGYTF. CDR3 DNA sequence: TGTGCCAGTAGGAAGGAGGGGGGCCGGCATGGCTACACCTTC. The full variable domain, completed using reference TRBV19 and TRBJ1-2, is DGGITQSPKYLFRKEGQNVTLSCEQNLNHDAMYWYRQDPGQGLRLIYYSQIVNDFQKGDIAEGYSVSREKKESFPLTVTSAQKNPTAFYLCASRKEGGRHGYTFGSGTRLTVV.

J is TRBJ2-1 and V is TRBV30; D not certain. The CDR3 totals 15 residues. Germline CDR1 reads GTSNPN; CDR2 reads SVGIG (reference sequence). With 0 bases removed from V and 5 bases from J, the gap between germline ends came to 14 bases. CDR3 DNA sequence: TGTGCCTGGAGTGTACGGCAGCCGCCGGACAATGAGCAGTTCTTC. It translates to CAWSVRQPPDNEQFF.

The chain employs TRBV7-3 and TRBJ2-7; 7 bases line up with TRBD1. The CDR3 loop spans 16 amino acids. The ends lost 0 bases at V and 0 bases at J; junction bases unmatched: 5. CDR1 and CDR2 from the germline V gene are SGHTA and FQGTGA. DNA for the CDR3: TGTGCCAGCAGCTTAACGAGCAGGGGGAGCTCCTACGAGCAGTACTTC. As protein: CASSLTSRGSSYEQYF.

The gene calls are TRBV5-8 and TRBJ1-5; no firm D call. The CDR3 sequence is 14 residues long. The V gene's germline CDR1 is SGHTS and CDR2 YDEGEE. V was trimmed by 5 bases and J by 5 bases, leaving 14 bases between them. The CDR3 DNA sequence: TGTGCCAGCAGACTCGGCAGGTTGCATCAGCCCCAGCATTTT. Encoded protein: CASRLGRLHQPQHF.

This chain connects TRBV15 to TRBJ2-7, with D possibly TRBD1 on 5 matching bases. The CDR3 loop spans 15 amino acids. The ends were cut back, 1 base at V and 3 bases at J, with 13 bases in the middle. Germline V gives CDR1 LNHNV, CDR2 YYDKDF (reference sequence). The DNA for the CDR3 is TGTGCCACCAGCAGAGGGGGCCGGCAGGGCTACGAGCAGTACTTC. Translation: CATSRGGRQGYEQYF.

This chain uses TRBV29-1 with TRBJ1-1, with D possibly being TRBD1 (6 bases). Germline V CDR1 and CDR2: SQVTM, ANQGSEA. Trimming stripped 6 bases from V and 1 base from J, with 18 bases between. CDR3 length equals 15 residues. This CDR3 reads CSVLNYEGGNTEAFF. The CDR3 region has the DNA TGCAGCGTCCTTAATTACGAGGGGGGGAACACTGAAGCTTTCTTT.

This chain joins TRBV4-1 and TRBJ2-7, with no clear D. The CDR3 extends over 15 amino acids. Per the germline V gene, CDR1 is MGHRA and CDR2 is YSYEKL. The V and J ends lost 4 bases and 3 bases respectively, with 16 bases between them. CDR3 sequence: CASSPAGAQDYEQYF. The CDR3 DNA is TGCGCCAGCAGCCCTGCAGGCGCGCAGGACTACGAGCAGTACTTC.

This rearrangement joins TRBV5-1 to TRBJ2-3, with TRBD1 identical over 7 bases. CDR1 SGHRS and CDR2 YFSETQ come from the germline V gene. The trim removed 4 bases at V and 2 bases at J, leaving 7 bases unmatched. The CDR3 is 15 amino acids. The CDR3 loop is CASSIRGQDTDTQYF. In DNA, the CDR3 is TGCGCCAGCAGCATTAGAGGACAGGACACAGATACGCAGTATTTT.